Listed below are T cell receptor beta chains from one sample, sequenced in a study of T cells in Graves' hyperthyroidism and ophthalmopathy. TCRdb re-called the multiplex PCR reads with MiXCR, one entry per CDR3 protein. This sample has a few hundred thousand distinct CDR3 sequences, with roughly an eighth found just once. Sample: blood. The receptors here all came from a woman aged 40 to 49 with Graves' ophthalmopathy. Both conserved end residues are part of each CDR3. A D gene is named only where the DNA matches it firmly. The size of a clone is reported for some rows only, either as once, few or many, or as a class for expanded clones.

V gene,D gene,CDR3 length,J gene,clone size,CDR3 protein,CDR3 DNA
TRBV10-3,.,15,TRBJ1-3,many,CATRGLEDSGNTIYF,TGTGCCACCCGCGGATTAGAGGACTCTGGAAACACCATATATTTT
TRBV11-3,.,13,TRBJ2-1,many,CASSPPVVDEQFF,TGTGCCAGCAGCCCCCCAGTAGTAGATGAGCAGTTCTTC
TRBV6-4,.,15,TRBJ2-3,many,CASSDSMGNADTQYF,TGTGCCAGCAGTGACTCGATGGGGAACGCAGATACGCAGTATTTT
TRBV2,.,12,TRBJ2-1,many,CASNLMGGQQFF,TGTGCCAGCAACCTAATGGGGGGACAGCAGTTCTTC
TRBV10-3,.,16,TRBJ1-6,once,CAIGRRAVRDNSPPHF,TGTGCCATCGGCCGTAGGGCGGTAAGGGATAATTCACCCCCCCACTTT
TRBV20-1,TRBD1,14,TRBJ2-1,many,CSASRDRGHNEQFF,TGCAGTGCTAGCCGGGACAGGGGGCACAATGAGCAGTTCTTC
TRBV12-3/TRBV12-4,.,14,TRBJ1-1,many,CASRPGTQGKEAFF,TGTGCCAGCAGACCGGGGACCCAGGGTAAAGAAGCTTTCTTT
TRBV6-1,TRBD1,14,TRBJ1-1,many,CASSFQGASTEAFF,TGTGCCAGCAGCTTCCAGGGGGCTAGTACTGAAGCTTTCTTT
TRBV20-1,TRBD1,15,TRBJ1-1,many,CSARGQKMLNTEAFF,TGCAGTGCTAGGGGACAGAAAATGTTGAACACTGAAGCTTTCTTT
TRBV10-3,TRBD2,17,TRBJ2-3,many,CATRPSGTSGHTDTQYF,TGTGCCACCCGACCCTCTGGGACTAGCGGTCACACAGATACGCAGTATTTT
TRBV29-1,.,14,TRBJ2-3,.,CSVVGRDSTNTQYF,TGCAGCGTTGTGGGCAGGGATAGCACAAATACGCAGTATTTT
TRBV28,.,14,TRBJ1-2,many,CASSSSGQIYGYTF,TGTGCCAGCAGTTCATCAGGACAGATCTATGGCTACACCTTC
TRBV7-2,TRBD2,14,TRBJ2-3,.,CASSPGTSKDTQYF,TGTGCCAGCAGTCCCGGGACTAGCAAAGATACGCAGTATTTT
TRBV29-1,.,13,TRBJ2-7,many,CSVDGEGGYEQYF,TGCAGCGTTGATGGGGAGGGGGGCTACGAGCAGTACTTC
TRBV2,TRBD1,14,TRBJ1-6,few,CASTRDSYNSPLHF,TGTGCCTCAACCCGGGACAGTTATAATTCACCCCTCCACTTT